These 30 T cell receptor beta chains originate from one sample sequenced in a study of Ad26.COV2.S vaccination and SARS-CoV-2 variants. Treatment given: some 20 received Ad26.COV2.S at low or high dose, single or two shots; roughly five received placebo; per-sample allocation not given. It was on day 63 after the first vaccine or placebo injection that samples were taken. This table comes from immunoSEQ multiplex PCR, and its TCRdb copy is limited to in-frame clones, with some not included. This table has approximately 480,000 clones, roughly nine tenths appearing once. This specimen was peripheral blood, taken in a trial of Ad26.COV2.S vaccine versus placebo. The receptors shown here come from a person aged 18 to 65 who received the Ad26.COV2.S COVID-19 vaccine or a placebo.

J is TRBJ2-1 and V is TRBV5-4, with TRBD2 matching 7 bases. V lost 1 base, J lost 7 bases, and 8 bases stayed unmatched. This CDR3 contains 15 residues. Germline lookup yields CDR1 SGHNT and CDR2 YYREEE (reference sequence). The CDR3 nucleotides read TGTGCCAGCAGCTTGACCAGCGGGATCGGGAATGAGCAGTTCTTC. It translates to CASSLTSGIGNEQFF.

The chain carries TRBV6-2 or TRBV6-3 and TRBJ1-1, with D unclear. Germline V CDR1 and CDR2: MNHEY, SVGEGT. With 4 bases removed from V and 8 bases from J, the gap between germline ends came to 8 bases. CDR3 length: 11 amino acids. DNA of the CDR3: TGTGCCAGCAGTTGGTTAGCCGAAGCTTTCTTT. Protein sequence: CASSWLAEAFF.

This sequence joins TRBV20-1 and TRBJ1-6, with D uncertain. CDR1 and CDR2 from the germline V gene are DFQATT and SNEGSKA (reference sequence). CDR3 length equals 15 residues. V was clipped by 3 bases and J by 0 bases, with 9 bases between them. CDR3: CSASGSFSYNSPLHF. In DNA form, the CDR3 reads TGCAGTGCTAGTGGCAGTTTCTCCTATAATTCACCCCTCCACTTT.

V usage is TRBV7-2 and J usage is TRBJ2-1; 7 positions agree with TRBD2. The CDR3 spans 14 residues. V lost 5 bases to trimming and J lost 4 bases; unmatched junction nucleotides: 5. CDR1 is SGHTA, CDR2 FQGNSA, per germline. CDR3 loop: CASSISGRYNEQFF. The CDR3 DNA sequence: TGTGCCAGCAGCATTAGCGGGCGGTACAATGAGCAGTTCTTC.

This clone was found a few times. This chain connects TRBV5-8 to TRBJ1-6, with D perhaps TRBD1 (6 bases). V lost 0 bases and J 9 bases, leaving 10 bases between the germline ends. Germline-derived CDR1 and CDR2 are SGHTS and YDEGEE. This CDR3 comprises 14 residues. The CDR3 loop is CASSLGPRGSPLHF. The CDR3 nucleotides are TGTGCCAGCAGCTTGGGGCCCAGGGGTTCACCCCTCCACTTT.

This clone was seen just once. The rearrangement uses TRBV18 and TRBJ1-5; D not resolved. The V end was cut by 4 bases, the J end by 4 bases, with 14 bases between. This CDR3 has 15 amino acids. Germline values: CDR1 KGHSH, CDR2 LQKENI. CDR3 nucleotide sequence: TGTGCCAGCTCACTGGCGGCAGGAAATAATCAGCCCCAGCATTTT. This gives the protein CASSLAAGNNQPQHF.

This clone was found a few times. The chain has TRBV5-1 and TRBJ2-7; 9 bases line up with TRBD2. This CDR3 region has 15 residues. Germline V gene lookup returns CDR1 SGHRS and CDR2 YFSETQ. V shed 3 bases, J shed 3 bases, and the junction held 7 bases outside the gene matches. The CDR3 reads CASSSYSGSGYEQYF. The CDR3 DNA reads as TGCGCCAGCAGCTCCTATAGCGGGAGCGGCTACGAGCAGTACTTC.

In DNA, the CDR3 is TGTGCCAGCAGTTACCCCCTAACCGGGGAGCTGTTTTTT. Amino acids: CASSYPLTGELFF. The chain carries TRBV6-6 and TRBJ2-2, with unresolved D. Trimming cost V 2 bases and J 5 bases, with 6 bases left between them. The CDR3 consists of 13 residues. Germline assignment: CDR1 MNHNY and CDR2 SVGAGI (reference sequence).

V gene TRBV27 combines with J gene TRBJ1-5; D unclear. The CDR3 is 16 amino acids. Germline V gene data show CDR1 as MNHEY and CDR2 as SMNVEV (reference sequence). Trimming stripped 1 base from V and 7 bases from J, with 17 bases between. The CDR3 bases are TGTGCCAGCAGTTTATTAGGAGGGCGGAACAACCAGCCCCAGCATTTT. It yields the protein CASSLLGGRNNQPQHF.

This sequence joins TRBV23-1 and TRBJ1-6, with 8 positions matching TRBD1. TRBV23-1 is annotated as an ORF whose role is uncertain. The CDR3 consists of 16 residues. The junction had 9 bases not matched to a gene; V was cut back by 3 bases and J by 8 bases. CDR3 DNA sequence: TGCGCCAGCAGTCAGGACAGGGCTATGCGGGATTCACCCCTCCACTTT. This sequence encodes CASSQDRAMRDSPLHF.

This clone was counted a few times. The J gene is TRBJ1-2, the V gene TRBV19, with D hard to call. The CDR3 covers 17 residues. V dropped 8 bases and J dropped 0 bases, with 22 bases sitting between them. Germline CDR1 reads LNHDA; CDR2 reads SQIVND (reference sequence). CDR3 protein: CASRAQNYRKANYGYTF. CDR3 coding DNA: TGTGCCAGTCGGGCCCAAAATTACAGAAAAGCTAACTATGGCTACACCTTC.

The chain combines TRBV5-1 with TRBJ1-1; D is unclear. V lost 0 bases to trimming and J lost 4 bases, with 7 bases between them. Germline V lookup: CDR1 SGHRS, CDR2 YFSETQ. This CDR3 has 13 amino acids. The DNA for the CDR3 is TGCGCCAGCAGCTTGGCACTTTTCACTGAAGCTTTCTTT. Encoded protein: CASSLALFTEAFF.

CDR3 sequence (DNA): TGTGCCAGTAGTCCGCGGGACAGGGGCCCCGGGGAGCTGTTTTTT. Its protein product is CASSPRDRGPGELFF. This sequence joins TRBV19 and TRBJ2-2, with TRBD1 matching over 10 bases. The germline gives CDR1 LNHDA, CDR2 SQIVND (reference sequence). This CDR3 is built from 15 residues. The V gene end was trimmed by 5 bases and the J gene end by 6 bases; junction bases not matched to a gene: 6.

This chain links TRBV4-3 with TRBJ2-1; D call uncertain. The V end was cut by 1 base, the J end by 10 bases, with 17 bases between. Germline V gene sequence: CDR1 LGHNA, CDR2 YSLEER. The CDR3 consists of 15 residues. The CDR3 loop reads CASSQVGSPLFEQFF. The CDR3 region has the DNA TGCGCCAGCAGCCAAGTAGGTAGCCCCCTTTTCGAGCAGTTCTTC.

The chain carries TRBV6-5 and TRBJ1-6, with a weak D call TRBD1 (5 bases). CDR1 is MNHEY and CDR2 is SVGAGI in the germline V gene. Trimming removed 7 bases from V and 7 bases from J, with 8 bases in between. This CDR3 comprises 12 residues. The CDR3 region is CASMQGNSPLHF. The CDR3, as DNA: TGTGCCAGCATGCAGGGAAATTCACCCCTCCACTTT.

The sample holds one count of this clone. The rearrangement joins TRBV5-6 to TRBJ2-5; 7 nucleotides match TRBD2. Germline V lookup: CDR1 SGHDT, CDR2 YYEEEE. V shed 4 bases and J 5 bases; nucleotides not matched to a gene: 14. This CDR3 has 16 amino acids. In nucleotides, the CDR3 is TGTGCCAGCAGCCTACCGAACCTAGCGGATTTTGAGACCCAGTACTTC. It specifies CASSLPNLADFETQYF.

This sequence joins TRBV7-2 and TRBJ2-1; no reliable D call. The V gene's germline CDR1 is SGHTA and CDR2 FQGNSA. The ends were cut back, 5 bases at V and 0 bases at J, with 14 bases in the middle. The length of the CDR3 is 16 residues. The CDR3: CASSPSITSSYNEQFF. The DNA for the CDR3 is TGTGCCAGCAGCCCATCAATTACGAGCTCCTACAATGAGCAGTTCTTC.

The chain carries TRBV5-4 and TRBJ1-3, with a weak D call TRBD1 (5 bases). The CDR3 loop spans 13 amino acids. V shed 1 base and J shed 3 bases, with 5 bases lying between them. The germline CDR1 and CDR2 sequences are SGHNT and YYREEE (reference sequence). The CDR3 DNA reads TGTGCCAGCAGCTTGCAGGGTGGAAACACCATATATTTT. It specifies CASSLQGGNTIYF.

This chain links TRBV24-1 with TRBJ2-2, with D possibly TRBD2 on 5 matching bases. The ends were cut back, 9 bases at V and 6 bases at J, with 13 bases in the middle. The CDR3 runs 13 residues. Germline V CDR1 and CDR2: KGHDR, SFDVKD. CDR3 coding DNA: TGTGCCACCTCCAACGCGCGGGCCGGGGAGCTGTTTTTT. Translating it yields CATSNARAGELFF.

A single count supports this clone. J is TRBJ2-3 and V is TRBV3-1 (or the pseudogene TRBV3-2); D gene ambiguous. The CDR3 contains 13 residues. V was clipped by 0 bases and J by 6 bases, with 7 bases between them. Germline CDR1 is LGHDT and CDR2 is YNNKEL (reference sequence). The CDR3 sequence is CASSQDRVDTQYF. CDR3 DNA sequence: TGTGCCAGCAGCCAAGATCGCGTTGATACGCAGTATTTT.

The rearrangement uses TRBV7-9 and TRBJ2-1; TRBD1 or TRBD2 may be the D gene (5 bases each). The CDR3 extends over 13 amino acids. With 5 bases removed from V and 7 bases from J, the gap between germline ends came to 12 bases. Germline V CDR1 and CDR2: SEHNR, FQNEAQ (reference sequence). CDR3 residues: CASSGDVANEQFF. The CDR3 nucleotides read TGTGCCAGCAGCGGGGACGTCGCAAATGAGCAGTTCTTC. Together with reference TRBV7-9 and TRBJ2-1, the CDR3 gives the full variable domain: DTGVSQNPRHKITKRGQNVTFRCDPISEHNRLYWYRQTLGQGPEFLTYFQNEAQLEKSRLLSDRFSAERPKGSFSTLEIQRTEQGDSAMYLCASSGDVANEQFFGPGTRLTVL.

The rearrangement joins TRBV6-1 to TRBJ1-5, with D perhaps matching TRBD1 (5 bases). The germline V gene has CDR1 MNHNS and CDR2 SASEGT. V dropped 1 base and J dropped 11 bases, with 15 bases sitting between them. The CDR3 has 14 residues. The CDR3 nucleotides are TGTGCCAGCAGTGAAGAAGGCAGGGCTTCGACCCAGCATTTT. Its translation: CASSEEGRASTQHF.

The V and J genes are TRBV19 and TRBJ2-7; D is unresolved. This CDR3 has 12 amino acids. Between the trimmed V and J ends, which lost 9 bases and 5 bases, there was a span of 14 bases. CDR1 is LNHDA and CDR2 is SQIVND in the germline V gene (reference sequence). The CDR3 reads CASSPGFNEQYF. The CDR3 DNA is TGTGCCAGCAGCCCGGGTTTCAACGAGCAGTACTTC.

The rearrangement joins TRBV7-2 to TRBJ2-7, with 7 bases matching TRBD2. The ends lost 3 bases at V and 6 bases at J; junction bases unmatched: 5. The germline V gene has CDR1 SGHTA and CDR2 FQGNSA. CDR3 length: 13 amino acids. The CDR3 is CASSFLPGGEQYF. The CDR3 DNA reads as TGTGCCAGCAGCTTTCTTCCGGGGGGCGAGCAGTACTTC.

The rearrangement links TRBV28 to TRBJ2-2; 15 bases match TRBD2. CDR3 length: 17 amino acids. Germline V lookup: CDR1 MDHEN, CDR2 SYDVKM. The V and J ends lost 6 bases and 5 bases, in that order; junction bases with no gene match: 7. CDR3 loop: CASRPGTSGRWTGELFF. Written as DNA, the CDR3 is TGTGCCAGCAGGCCTGGGACTAGCGGGAGGTGGACCGGGGAGCTGTTTTTT.

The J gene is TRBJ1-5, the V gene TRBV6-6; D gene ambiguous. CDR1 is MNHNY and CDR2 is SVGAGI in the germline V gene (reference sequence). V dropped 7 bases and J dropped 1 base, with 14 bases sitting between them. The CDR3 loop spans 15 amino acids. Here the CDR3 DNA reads TGTGCCAGCACCCCGGACCAAAGGAGCAATCAGCCCCAGCATTTT. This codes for CASTPDQRSNQPQHF.

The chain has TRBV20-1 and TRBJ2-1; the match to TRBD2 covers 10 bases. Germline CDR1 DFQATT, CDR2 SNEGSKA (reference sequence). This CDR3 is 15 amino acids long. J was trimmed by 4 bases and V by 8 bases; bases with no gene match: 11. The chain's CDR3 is CSPGGASGSYNEQFF. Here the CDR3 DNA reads TGCAGTCCTGGTGGTGCTAGCGGGAGTTACAATGAGCAGTTCTTC.

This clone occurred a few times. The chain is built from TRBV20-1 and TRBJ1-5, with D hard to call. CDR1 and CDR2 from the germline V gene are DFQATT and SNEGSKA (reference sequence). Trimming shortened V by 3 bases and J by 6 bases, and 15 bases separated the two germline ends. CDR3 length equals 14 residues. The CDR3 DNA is TGCAGTGCTAGTGGCGCCCCAGGACTTCAGCCCCAGCATTTT. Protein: CSASGAPGLQPQHF.

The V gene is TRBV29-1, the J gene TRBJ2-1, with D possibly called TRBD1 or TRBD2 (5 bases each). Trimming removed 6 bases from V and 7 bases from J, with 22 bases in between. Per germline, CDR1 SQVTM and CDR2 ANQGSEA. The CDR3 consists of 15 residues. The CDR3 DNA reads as TGCAGCGTGATCTCCGGGACCACTCAACGAAATGAGCAGTTCTTC. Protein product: CSVISGTTQRNEQFF.

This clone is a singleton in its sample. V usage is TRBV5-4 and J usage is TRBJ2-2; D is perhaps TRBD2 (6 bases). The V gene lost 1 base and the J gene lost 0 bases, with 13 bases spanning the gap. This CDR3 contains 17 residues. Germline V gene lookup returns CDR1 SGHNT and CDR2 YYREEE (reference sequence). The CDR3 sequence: CASSLRGGNPNTGELFF. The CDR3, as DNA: TGTGCCAGCAGCTTGCGGGGCGGGAACCCGAACACCGGGGAGCTGTTTTTT.